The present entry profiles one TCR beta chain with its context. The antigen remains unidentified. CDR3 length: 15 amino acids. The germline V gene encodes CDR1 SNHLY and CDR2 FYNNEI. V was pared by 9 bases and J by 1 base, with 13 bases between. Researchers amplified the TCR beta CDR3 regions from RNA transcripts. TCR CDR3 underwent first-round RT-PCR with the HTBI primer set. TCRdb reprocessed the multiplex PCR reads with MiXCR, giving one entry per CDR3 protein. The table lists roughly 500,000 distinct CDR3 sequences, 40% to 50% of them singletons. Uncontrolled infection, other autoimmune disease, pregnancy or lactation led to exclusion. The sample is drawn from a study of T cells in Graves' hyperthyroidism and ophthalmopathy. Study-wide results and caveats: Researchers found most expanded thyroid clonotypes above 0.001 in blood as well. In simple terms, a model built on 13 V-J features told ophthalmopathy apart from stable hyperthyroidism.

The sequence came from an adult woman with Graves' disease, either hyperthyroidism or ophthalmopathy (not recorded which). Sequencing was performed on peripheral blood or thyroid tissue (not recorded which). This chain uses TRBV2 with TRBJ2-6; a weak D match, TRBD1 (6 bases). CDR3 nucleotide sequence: TGTGCCAGTAAGGACGGGACATCTGGGGCCAACGTCCTGACTTTC. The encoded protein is CASKDGTSGANVLTF.